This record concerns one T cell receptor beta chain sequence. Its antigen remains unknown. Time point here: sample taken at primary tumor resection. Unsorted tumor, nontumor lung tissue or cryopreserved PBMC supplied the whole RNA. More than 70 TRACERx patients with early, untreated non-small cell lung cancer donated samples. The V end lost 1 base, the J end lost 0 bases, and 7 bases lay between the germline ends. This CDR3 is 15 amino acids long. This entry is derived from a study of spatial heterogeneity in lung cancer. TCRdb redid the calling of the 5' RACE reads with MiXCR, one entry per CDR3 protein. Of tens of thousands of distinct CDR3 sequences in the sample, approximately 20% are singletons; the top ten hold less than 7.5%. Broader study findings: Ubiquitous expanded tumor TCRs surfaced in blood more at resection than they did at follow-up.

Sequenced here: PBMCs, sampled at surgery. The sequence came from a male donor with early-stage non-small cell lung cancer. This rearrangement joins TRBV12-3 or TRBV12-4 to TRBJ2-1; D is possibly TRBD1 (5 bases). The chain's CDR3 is CASSLEGLSYNEQFF. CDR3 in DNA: TGTGCCAGCAGTTTAGAGGGGCTCTCCTACAATGAGCAGTTCTTC.